Below, one TCR beta chain is given with its context. What it binds is unknown. The record originates from a study of CD8+ T cells in alopecia areata. Study findings and constraints: Affected scalp, especially in alopecia totalis/universalis, had a higher clonality than normal scalp did. Resident alphabeta T cells of normal skin are also sequenced in scalp samples. Sharing of TCR sequences between patients (possibly for HLA-related reasons) was less clear than in mice.

Germline assignment: CDR1 SGHRS and CDR2 YFSETQ. This CDR3 spans 15 amino acids. Deletions cut 1 base from V and 1 base from J, with 10 bases between. CD4+ and CD8+ T cells were sorted from PBMCs stained for CD3, CD4 and CD8. After isolation, RNA underwent reverse transcription to generate cDNA as the sequencing template. TCRdb's table, derived via immunoSEQ multiplex PCR, lists solely in-frame clones and lacks some. The sample has about 110,000 clones; around 59% are singletons. The clonotype was recovered from a human donor in good health. Sequenced input: CD8+ T cells sorted from blood. This sequence joins TRBV5-1 and TRBJ2-3; a weak D match, TRBD2 (5 bases). The CDR3 DNA follows: TGCGCCAGCAGCTTGATGGAGGCACGCACAGATACGCAGTATTTT. This gives the protein CASSLMEARTDTQYF.